One sample yielded the 22 T cell receptor beta chains listed below, sequenced in a study of T cell responses to AZD1222 COVID-19 vaccine. The table came from immunoSEQ multiplex PCR; TCRdb's copy has only in-frame clones and leaves some out. Counted here are over 45,000 clones, around 85% occurring once; the ten biggest clones make up approximately 20%. The material sequenced was peripheral blood, taken on day 0 of MenACWY control vaccination. These receptors all stem from an adult in good health.

The rearrangement joins TRBV7-2 to TRBJ2-2; D remains unclear. Germline V gene sequence: CDR1 SGHTA, CDR2 FQGNSA. Trimming left V 1 base short and J 8 bases short, with 11 bases between. The CDR3 covers 14 residues. This chain's CDR3 is CASSLGQAWGELFF. Written as DNA, the CDR3 is TGTGCCAGCAGCTTAGGTCAGGCTTGGGGGGAGCTGTTTTTT.

J is TRBJ2-6 and V is TRBV4-1, with 10 bases matching TRBD1. The V gene end was trimmed by 1 base and the J gene end by 1 base; junction bases not matched to a gene: 1. Germline assignment: CDR1 MGHRA and CDR2 YSYEKL. The CDR3 spans 17 residues. Here the CDR3 DNA reads TGCGCCAGCAGCCAAGGGGACAGGGGATCTGGGGCCAACGTCCTGACTTTC. Amino acid sequence: CASSQGDRGSGANVLTF.

This clone was seen a handful of times. The chain carries TRBV28 and TRBJ1-5, with 7 bases matching TRBD1. Trimming removed 8 bases from V and 6 bases from J; junction bases left unmatched: 16. Germline CDR1 MDHEN, CDR2 SYDVKM. The CDR3 runs to 16 residues. CDR3 nucleotides: TGTGCCAGCGGAAATTCTCCAGGGGGGGGAGGTCAGCCCCAGCATTTT. This translates into CASGNSPGGGGQPQHF.

The chain joins TRBV7-2 to TRBJ2-1; D not certain. This CDR3 region has 16 residues. Germline CDR1 is SGHTA and CDR2 is FQGNSA. The V gene lost 0 bases and the J gene lost 6 bases, with 15 bases spanning the gap. CDR3 coding DNA: TGTGCCAGCAGCTTAGCGCTGGAGTGGAGTCCCAATGAGCAGTTCTTC. It encodes CASSLALEWSPNEQFF. The full variable domain, in which reference TRBV7-2 and TRBJ2-1 provide the parts outside the CDR3, is GAGVSQSPSNKVTEKGKDVELRCDPISGHTALYWYRQSLGQGLEFLIYFQGNSAPDKSGLPSDRFSAERTGGSVSTLTIQRTQQEDSAVYLCASSLALEWSPNEQFFGPGTRLTVL.

V gene TRBV11-2 combines with J gene TRBJ2-7; weak D call: TRBD1 (5 bases). With 2 bases removed from V and 5 bases from J, the gap between germline ends came to 19 bases. Germline lookup yields CDR1 SGHAT and CDR2 FQNNGV. The CDR3 extends over 16 amino acids. The CDR3 sequence: CASSLNQDIKGDEQYF. DNA of the CDR3: TGTGCCAGCAGCTTAAATCAGGACATTAAAGGAGACGAGCAGTACTTC.

The chain joins TRBV7-2 to TRBJ2-7; either TRBD1 or TRBD2 may supply D (5 bases each). Trimming removed 6 bases at V and 0 bases at J, with 15 bases between. From germline, CDR1 is SGHTA and CDR2 FQGNSA. CDR3 size: 15 residues. Here the CDR3 reads CASRNPGQSSYEQYF. CDR3 bases: TGTGCCAGCAGAAATCCGGGGCAGAGCTCCTACGAGCAGTACTTC.

The V and J genes are TRBV7-2 and TRBJ2-5; TRBD2 agrees at 7 bases. This CDR3 has 17 residues. Looked up from germline, CDR1 is SGHTA and CDR2 is FQGNSA. The V and J ends lost 2 bases and 2 bases, in that order; junction bases with no gene match: 11. The CDR3, as DNA: TGTGCCAGCAGCTTAAGCCCTTGGGCTAGCGGACAAGAGACCCAGTACTTC. Encoded protein: CASSLSPWASGQETQYF.

The V call is TRBV5-1, the J call TRBJ2-3; D remains ambiguous. The CDR3 length is 13 residues. Per germline, CDR1 SGHRS and CDR2 YFSETQ. Trimming removed 0 bases from V and 5 bases from J, with 7 bases in between. CDR3 sequence: CASSLASQDTQYF. The DNA of the CDR3 is TGCGCCAGCAGCTTGGCCTCCCAAGATACGCAGTATTTT.

This sequence joins TRBV28 and TRBJ1-3, with no clear D. Germline V gene sequence: CDR1 MDHEN, CDR2 SYDVKM. The CDR3 covers 14 residues. V shed 5 bases and J shed 0 bases, with 8 bases lying between them. The CDR3 DNA follows: TGTGCCAGCAGTCTTGTCCACTCTGGAAACACCATATATTTT. As protein: CASSLVHSGNTIYF.

The V gene is TRBV7-9, the J gene TRBJ2-3; the D is unclear. The CDR3 is 14 amino acids. CDR1 and CDR2 from the germline V gene are SEHNR and FQNEAQ (reference sequence). The V end lost 2 bases, the J end lost 0 bases, and 6 bases lay between the germline ends. The chain's CDR3 is CASSLTASTDTQYF. CDR3 coding DNA: TGTGCCAGCAGCTTAACGGCTAGCACAGATACGCAGTATTTT.

The V and J genes are TRBV5-1 and TRBJ1-1, with no clear D. Germline CDR1 is SGHRS and CDR2 is YFSETQ. This CDR3 is 13 amino acids long. Trimming removed 4 bases from V and 2 bases from J, with 9 bases in between. CDR3 region: CASSLTTNTEAFF. The CDR3 DNA follows: TGCGCCAGCAGCCTTACAACTAACACTGAAGCTTTCTTT.

The V call is TRBV29-1, the J call TRBJ1-1; 11 nucleotides line up with TRBD1. V gave up 5 bases and J gave up 4 bases; unmatched junction bases: 3. The germline CDR1 and CDR2 sequences are SQVTM and ANQGSEA. The CDR3 length is 13 residues. The CDR3 bases are TGCAGCGTTCTAGGGACAGGGGGCACTGAAGCTTTCTTT. Protein product: CSVLGTGGTEAFF.

The J gene is TRBJ1-1, the V gene TRBV30; D ambiguous. CDR1 and CDR2 from the germline V gene are GTSNPN and SVGIG (reference sequence). This CDR3 region has 15 residues. V lost 0 bases and J lost 0, with 11 bases in between. The CDR3 protein is CAWSVLIGVNTEAFF. CDR3 DNA: TGTGCCTGGAGTGTACTAATAGGTGTGAACACTGAAGCTTTCTTT. Combining the CDR3 with reference TRBV30 and TRBJ1-1 gives the whole variable domain SQTIHQWPATLVQPVGSPLSLECTVEGTSNPNLYWYRQAAGRGLQLLFYSVGIGQISSEVPQNLSASRPQDRQFILSSKKLLLSDSGFYLCAWSVLIGVNTEAFFGQGTRLTVV.

This clone has only a few counts. The chain links TRBV29-1 to TRBJ2-3; 10 bases agree with TRBD2. V lost 7 bases to trimming and J lost 12 bases; unmatched junction nucleotides: 16. Germline CDR1 SQVTM, CDR2 ANQGSEA. This CDR3 is 14 amino acids long. The CDR3 DNA reads as TGCAGCGCCCCCGGGACAGCGGGGGGGGAAGTCCAGTATTTT. Its translation: CSAPGTAGGEVQYF.

This chain links TRBV6-4 with TRBJ2-6, with D maybe TRBD1 (5 bases). Per the germline V gene, CDR1 is MRHNA and CDR2 is SNTAGT. The V end lost 4 bases, the J end lost 0 bases, and 10 bases lay between the germline ends. The CDR3 contains 16 residues. The CDR3 region is CASSADSTSGANVLTF. The DNA of the CDR3 is TGTGCCAGCAGTGCCGACAGCACCTCTGGGGCCAACGTCCTGACTTTC.

About this clone itself: A junction boundary mismatches the germline segment, possibly from a read error. The genes are TRBV28 and TRBJ2-7; D is tentatively TRBD1 or TRBD2 (6 bases each). The CDR3 consists of 14 residues. Germline V gene data show CDR1 as MDHEN and CDR2 as SYDVKM. DNA for the CDR3: TGTGCCAGCAGTCCCCCCGGGGGCTCCTTCGAGCAGTACTTC. Its protein product is CASSPPGGSFEQYF.

The chain combines TRBV28 with TRBJ2-7; D is perhaps TRBD1 or TRBD2 (5 bases each). Germline V gene data show CDR1 as MDHEN and CDR2 as SYDVKM. V dropped 7 bases and J dropped 7 bases, with 17 bases sitting between them. This CDR3 region has 13 residues. The CDR3 reads CASTFQGTGEQYF. CDR3 bases: TGTGCCAGCACCTTCCAGGGTACGGGAGAGCAGTACTTC. The complete variable domain, with remaining parts taken from reference TRBV28 and TRBJ2-7, reads DVKVTQSSRYLVKRTGEKVFLECVQDMDHENMFWYRQDPGLGLRLIYFSYDVKMKEKGDIPEGYSVSREKKERFSLILESASTNQTSMYLCASTFQGTGEQYFGPGTRLTVT.

V and J are TRBV10-3 and TRBJ1-2; D is ambiguous. V lost 6 bases, J lost 3 bases, and 8 bases lay in between. The CDR3 extends over 12 amino acids. Germline assignment: CDR1 ENHRY and CDR2 SYGVKD. The CDR3 sequence: CAISGVDYGYTF. The CDR3 DNA sequence: TGTGCCATCAGCGGAGTCGACTATGGCTACACCTTC.

CDR3 in amino acids: CATSRSGQEGYGYTF. The CDR3 bases are TGTGCCACCAGCAGATCCGGACAGGAAGGGTATGGCTACACCTTC. J is TRBJ1-2 and V is TRBV15, with 7 bases lining up with TRBD1. The CDR3 extends over 15 amino acids. Trimming cost V 2 bases and J 5 bases; bases outside gene matches: 8. CDR1 is LNHNV and CDR2 is YYDKDF in the germline V gene (reference sequence).

Only one count was recorded for this clone. The gene calls are TRBV7-2 and TRBJ2-5; D remains unclear. The V gene's germline CDR1 is SGHTA and CDR2 FQGNSA. The CDR3 contains 13 residues. Deletions cut 5 bases from V and 7 bases from J, with 14 bases between. The CDR3 nucleotides are TGTGCCAGCAGCCGCCAGCCCCTCTGGACCCAGTACTTC. The encoded protein is CASSRQPLWTQYF.

The chain is built from TRBV5-1 and TRBJ2-6; D unresolved. The CDR3 extends over 14 amino acids. V was shortened by 4 bases and J by 1 base, with 6 bases between the two germline ends. Per the germline V gene, CDR1 is SGHRS and CDR2 is YFSETQ. The CDR3 protein is CASSPNSGANVLTF. The CDR3 region has the DNA TGCGCCAGCAGCCCAAATTCTGGGGCCAACGTCCTGACTTTC.

The chain carries TRBV19 and TRBJ1-2; 7 nucleotides align to TRBD1. V shed 4 bases and J 5 bases; nucleotides not matched to a gene: 10. Germline CDR1 reads LNHDA; CDR2 reads SQIVND (reference sequence). The CDR3 consists of 15 residues. CDR3 protein: CASSSRDSFPYGYTF. The CDR3 bases are TGTGCCAGTAGTAGCCGGGACAGCTTTCCTTATGGCTACACCTTC.